Detailed here is one T cell receptor (beta chain). Its target is not known. These data are taken from a study of shared clonotypes between healthy human individuals. Across the study: Aged between 18 and 49, the donors were a couple of women and three men.

The CDR3 runs to 17 residues. Deletions cut 7 bases from V and 5 bases from J, with 24 bases between. Germline assignment: CDR1 MDHEN and CDR2 SYDVKM. Study outcomes and limitations: Blood alone was sampled, and tissue repertoires likely differ.

Repertoires were generated with immunoSEQ multiplex PCR, while TCRdb's copy carries only in-frame clones and drops some. The sample consists of roughly 570,000 clones, 95% to 98% of them appearing once. The naive CD8 fraction comprised CD45RO-negative cells positively selected for CCR7 and excluded terminally differentiated effector memory CD45RA+ cells. This chain joins TRBV28 and TRBJ2-1; D is possibly TRBD2 (6 bases). Sequencing was done on a sample of naive CD8+ T cells sorted from blood. This receptor was taken from a man younger than 40 in good health. The CDR3 reads CASTDLNPSGSHNEQFF. DNA of the CDR3: TGTGCCAGCACCGACCTCAACCCAAGCGGGTCCCACAATGAGCAGTTCTTC.